The 26 T cell receptor beta chains below all came from one sample that was sequenced in a study of shared clonotypes between healthy human individuals. The table came from immunoSEQ multiplex PCR; TCRdb's copy has only in-frame clones and leaves some out. The sample includes approximately 2.5 million clones, approximately 94% of them seen just once. The sequencing sample was made of naive CD4+ T cells from PBMCs. Subset indicated: CD45RA+ positively selected. Receptors were obtained from a man between 18 and 29 years old in good health. Some clones in this sample may be carry-over from other donors' samples.

The chain employs TRBV11-2 and TRBJ2-5; D is unclear. The DNA end lines up better with TRBJ2-7; the J call may be wrong. CDR3 length equals 15 residues. Germline CDR1 SGHAT, CDR2 FQNNGV. CDR3 in DNA: TGTGCCAGCAGCTCCGAGACACGAAGCTCCTACGAGCAGTACTTC. Translating it yields CASSSETRSSYEQYF.

About this clone: This specimen includes other DNA sequences encoding the same CDR3. V usage is TRBV5-1 and J usage is TRBJ2-3, with 11 bases matching TRBD2. Germline lookup yields CDR1 SGHRS and CDR2 YFSETQ. The CDR3 extends over 14 amino acids. After removal of 3 bases from V and 3 bases from J, the junction contained 0 bases not matched to a gene. CDR3 nucleotides: TGCGCCAGCAGCTCTAGCGGGAGGACAGATACGCAGTATTTT. Its protein product is CASSSSGRTDTQYF.

The chain combines TRBV6-1 with TRBJ2-5, with a tentative D call TRBD1 (5 bases). The J call may be incorrect, as the DNA end agrees better with TRBJ2-7. Germline CDR1 MNHNS, CDR2 SASEGT. This CDR3 spans 18 amino acids. In nucleotides, the CDR3 is TGTGCCAGCAGTGAAGTATCCCAGGCCGTGGGGCTAGCCTACGAGCAGTACTTC. As protein: CASSEVSQAVGLAYEQYF.

This chain connects TRBV7-2 to TRBJ2-3, with D possibly being TRBD2 (6 bases). In germline, CDR1 is SGHTA, CDR2 FQGNSA. This CDR3 spans 15 amino acids. V shed 4 bases and J shed 0 bases, with 11 bases lying between them. CDR3: CASSSTGASTDTQYF. As DNA, the CDR3 is TGTGCCAGCAGCTCGACGGGAGCTAGCACAGATACGCAGTATTTT.

V gene TRBV5-1 combines with J gene TRBJ1-3; D is unclear. Germline V CDR1 and CDR2: SGHRS, YFSETQ. V lost 0 bases and J lost 0, with 13 bases in between. The CDR3 totals 17 residues. CDR3 in amino acids: CASSLVRGTSSGNTIYF. CDR3 bases: TGCGCCAGCAGCTTGGTCCGAGGAACGAGCTCTGGAAACACCATATATTTT.

CDR3 sequence: CASSSHRSNQPQHF. The CDR3 DNA reads TGTGCCAGCAGTTCCCACAGAAGCAATCAGCCCCAGCATTTT. The rearrangement links TRBV28 to TRBJ1-5; no clear D gene. The germline V and J ends were trimmed by 4 bases and 1 base, with 8 bases remaining between them. CDR1 MDHEN and CDR2 SYDVKM come from the germline V gene. The CDR3 covers 14 residues.

The J gene is TRBJ2-1, the V gene TRBV4-1, with TRBD2 as a possible D gene (5 bases). The CDR3 is 17 amino acids. Germline values: CDR1 MGHRA, CDR2 YSYEKL. Trimming cost V 0 bases and J 0 bases, with 12 bases left between them. This CDR3 reads CASSQDPTRSSYNEQFF. The DNA for the CDR3 is TGCGCCAGCAGCCAAGATCCCACTAGGAGCTCCTACAATGAGCAGTTCTTC.

Written as DNA, the CDR3 is TGCGCCAGCAGCCAAGAAGGGAGCTGGACAAAAACCTACGAGCAGTACTTC. Translated, it gives CASSQEGSWTKTYEQYF. The chain is built from TRBV4-1 and TRBJ2-5; D possibly uses TRBD1 or TRBD2 (5 bases each). Near its end, the DNA agrees better with TRBJ2-7, so the J call may be wrong. The CDR3 is 17 residues long. Germline-derived CDR1 and CDR2 are MGHRA and YSYEKL.

On this clone itself: Other DNA sequences in this specimen translate into the identical CDR3. The V and J genes are TRBV18 and TRBJ2-7; D assignment may be TRBD1 or TRBD2 (5 bases each). The CDR3 runs to 14 residues. Looked up from germline, CDR1 is KGHSH and CDR2 is LQKENI. The germline V and J ends were trimmed by 3 bases and 0 bases, with 9 bases remaining between them. Here the CDR3 DNA reads TGTGCCAGCTCACCCGGGACGGGCTCCTACGAGCAGTACTTC. Amino acid sequence: CASSPGTGSYEQYF.

The V gene is TRBV6-6, the J gene TRBJ2-7; TRBD2 matches 10 bases. With 5 bases clipped from V and 3 bases from J, the junction kept 4 bases outside the gene matches. The CDR3 runs to 14 residues. In germline, CDR1 is MNHNY, CDR2 SVGAGI (reference sequence). In nucleotides, the CDR3 is TGTGCCAGCAGTGGGTTAGCGGGAGGCTACGAGCAGTACTTC. It translates to CASSGLAGGYEQYF.

The J gene is TRBJ2-5, the V gene TRBV9; 7 bases map to TRBD1. CDR3 length: 15 residues. Germline V gene sequence: CDR1 SGDLS, CDR2 YYNGEE. V was pared by 0 bases and J by 3 bases, with 5 bases of the junction left unmatched. The CDR3 nucleotides read TGTGCCAGCAGCGTAGTCGCAGGGGGTAAAGAGACCCAGTACTTC. It encodes CASSVVAGGKETQYF.

V gene TRBV29-1 combines with J gene TRBJ2-7; 8 nucleotides match TRBD2. Germline values: CDR1 SQVTM, CDR2 ANQGSEA. CDR3 length: 15 residues. V lost 0 bases and J lost 0; bases outside the gene matches: 4. The CDR3 is CSVEDPSGSSYEQYF. In DNA, the CDR3 is TGCAGCGTTGAAGATCCCAGCGGGAGCTCCTACGAGCAGTACTTC.

This sequence joins TRBV6-6 and TRBJ2-7, with D unclear. Trimming took 4 bases from V and 4 from J, leaving 17 bases between them. The V gene's germline CDR1 is MNHNY and CDR2 SVGAGI (reference sequence). This CDR3 contains 15 residues. CDR3 residues: CASSFPLTNLYEQYF. CDR3 bases: TGTGCCAGCAGTTTCCCCCTGACAAACCTATACGAGCAGTACTTC.

Remarks on this clone: The same CDR3 is also encoded by other DNA sequences in this sample. The chain joins TRBV28 to TRBJ1-2; D unresolved. The CDR3 spans 12 residues. With 7 bases removed from V and 2 bases from J, the gap between germline ends came to 8 bases. From germline, CDR1 is MDHEN and CDR2 SYDVKM. DNA for the CDR3: TGTGCCAGCAAATTTCCCAACTATGGCTACACCTTC. Its protein is CASKFPNYGYTF.

The gene calls are TRBV25-1 and TRBJ1-1, with TRBD1 matching over 9 bases. Germline loops: CDR1 MGHDK, CDR2 SYGVNS. The CDR3 length is 14 residues. V dropped 8 bases and J dropped 6; count of bases not matched to a gene: 10. The CDR3 DNA sequence: TGTGCCAGCTTTCCGGGACAGGGATGGGCTGAAGCTTTCTTT. Encoded protein: CASFPGQGWAEAFF. Drawing the rest from reference TRBV25-1 and TRBJ1-1, the complete variable domain is EADIYQTPRYLVIGTGKKITLECSQTMGHDKMYWYQQDPGMELHLIHYSYGVNSTEKGDLSSESTVSRIRTEHFPLTLESARPSHTSQYLCASFPGQGWAEAFFGQGTRLTVV.

This chain links TRBV5-5 with TRBJ2-1; 9 bases fit TRBD1. The CDR3 is 13 residues long. J gave up 9 bases and V 4 bases, and 5 bases lay outside the gene matches. Looked up from germline, CDR1 is SGHKS and CDR2 is YYEKEE (reference sequence). The CDR3 DNA follows: TGTGCCAGCAGCCCGGGGACAGGGACTGAGCAGTTCTTC. This sequence encodes CASSPGTGTEQFF.

This chain links TRBV7-2 with TRBJ2-5; a possible D gene is TRBD1 (7 bases). The J call is uncertain, as TRBJ2-7 better fits the DNA end. The germline gives CDR1 SGHTA, CDR2 FQGNSA. The CDR3 consists of 15 residues. The CDR3 loop is CASSPGGSVSYEQYF. In DNA, the CDR3 is TGTGCCAGCAGCCCAGGGGGGTCAGTAAGCTACGAGCAGTACTTC.

The chain employs TRBV7-9 and TRBJ1-6, with TRBD1 matching 11 bases. The germline V gene encodes CDR1 SEHNR and CDR2 FQNEAQ (reference sequence). The ends lost 4 bases at V and 7 bases at J; junction bases unmatched: 3. The CDR3 covers 15 residues. The DNA for the CDR3 is TGTGCCAGCAGCTCCAGGGACAGGGGGAATTCACCCCTCCACTTT. This encodes CASSSRDRGNSPLHF. Variable domain in full (rest from reference TRBV7-9 and TRBJ1-6): DTGVSQNPRHKITKRGQNVTFRCDPISEHNRLYWYRQTLGQGPEFLTYFQNEAQLEKSRLLSDRFSAERPKGSFSTLEIQRTEQGDSAMYLCASSSRDRGNSPLHFGNGTRLTVT.

The count of this clone is one. This chain joins TRBV19 and TRBJ2-1, with D possibly TRBD2 on 6 matching bases. Trimming shortened V by 5 bases and J by 8 bases, and 16 bases separated the two germline ends. CDR1 LNHDA and CDR2 SQIVND come from the germline V gene (reference sequence). The CDR3 length is 14 residues. The CDR3 reads CASSPRTNWDEQFF. The CDR3 nucleotides are TGTGCCAGTAGTCCCAGGACTAATTGGGATGAGCAGTTCTTC.

In its sample, this clone was seen once. The V gene is TRBV28, the J gene TRBJ1-1; possibly TRBD1 for D (6 bases). Deletions cut 3 bases from V and 4 bases from J, with 15 bases between. The CDR3 totals 15 residues. Germline V gene sequence: CDR1 MDHEN, CDR2 SYDVKM. The DNA for the CDR3 is TGTGCCAGCAGTTTCCCAGGGGCGCCGGGCACTGAAGCTTTCTTT. It specifies CASSFPGAPGTEAFF.

This chain joins TRBV7-9 and TRBJ1-4, with TRBD1 identical over 12 bases. Trimming cost V 2 bases and J 8 bases; bases outside gene matches: 12. The CDR3 covers 18 residues. Germline V lookup: CDR1 SEHNR, CDR2 FQNEAQ (reference sequence). CDR3: CASSLLGGTGGHVEKLFF. Written as DNA, the CDR3 is TGTGCCAGCAGCTTACTCGGGGGGACAGGGGGCCACGTGGAAAAACTGTTTTTT.

The chain couples TRBV28 to TRBJ1-1; D is undetermined. Germline V lookup: CDR1 MDHEN, CDR2 SYDVKM. V was shortened by 4 bases and J by 2 bases, with 5 bases between the two germline ends. The CDR3 is 12 residues long. The CDR3 nucleotides read TGTGCCAGCAGTTGGGCCAACACTGAAGCTTTCTTT. It translates to CASSWANTEAFF.

This chain joins TRBV28 and TRBJ2-3, with 10 nucleotides matching TRBD2. V trimming: 5 bases; J trimming: 8 bases; junction bases outside the gene matches: 13. CDR3 length: 16 residues. CDR1 MDHEN and CDR2 SYDVKM come from the germline V gene. CDR3 residues: CASSPQLAGLKGTQYF. As DNA, the CDR3 is TGTGCCAGCAGTCCCCAACTAGCGGGATTGAAAGGTACGCAGTATTTT.

This clone occurred once. The chain links TRBV29-1 to TRBJ1-3; D unclear. CDR1 SQVTM and CDR2 ANQGSEA come from the germline V gene. The CDR3 sequence is 11 residues long. The V end was cut by 7 bases, the J end by 0 bases, with 4 bases between. Written as DNA, the CDR3 is TGCAGCGCCTCCTCTGGAAACACCATATATTTT. It translates to CSASSGNTIYF.

The chain employs TRBV5-1 and TRBJ2-3; 8 bases are a match to TRBD2. Per the germline V gene, CDR1 is SGHRS and CDR2 is YFSETQ. The ends lost 0 bases at V and 1 base at J; junction bases unmatched: 4. The CDR3 has 16 amino acids. The CDR3 DNA sequence: TGCGCCAGCAGCTTGGAGTCGGGAGGGGGCACAGATACGCAGTATTTT. Residues: CASSLESGGGTDTQYF.

The V call is TRBV5-4, the J call TRBJ2-6; D uncertain. The CDR3 runs 16 residues. Trimming removed 3 bases from V and 2 bases from J, with 12 bases in between. Germline CDR1 reads SGHNT; CDR2 reads YYREEE (reference sequence). The CDR3 loop is CASSSPARTGANVLTF. DNA for the CDR3: TGTGCCAGCAGCTCGCCGGCGAGAACTGGGGCCAACGTCCTGACTTTC.